The sequence of this TCR beta chain was determined in a study of shared clonotypes between healthy human individuals. Overall study context: Three plates were used per donor for CD4 naive, three for CD4 memory, two for CD8 naive and one for CD8 memory.

V was clipped by 3 bases and J by 6 bases; unmatched bases: 6. Germline V CDR1 and CDR2: MNHEY, SMNVEV (reference sequence). The CDR3 runs to 14 residues. Terminally differentiated effector memory CD45RA+ cells were excluded from the naive CD8 cells, which were CD45RO-negative and positively selected for CCR7. Details on this clone: The target antigen is unknown.

Study observations and caveats: Estimated richness was generally greater in naive than memory subsets. Sharing across four donors was highest in naive CD4 (around 5%) and lowest in memory CD8 (around 0.4%).

The authors split each subset's genomic DNA evenly across several immunoSEQ plates. Sequencing used immunoSEQ multiplex PCR; TCRdb keeps in-frame clones, though not all of them. This sample carries millions of clones, roughly 95% of them seen once, and the ten largest clones take 1% to 1.3%. This receptor was identified in a man younger than 35 in good health. The genes are TRBV27 and TRBJ2-7, with 9 bases identical to TRBD1. Sequenced material: naive CD8+ T cells sorted from blood. Written as DNA, the CDR3 is TGTGCCAGCAGTTTCGGGACAGGGAGGTCCGAGCAGTACTTC. This gives the protein CASSFGTGRSEQYF.